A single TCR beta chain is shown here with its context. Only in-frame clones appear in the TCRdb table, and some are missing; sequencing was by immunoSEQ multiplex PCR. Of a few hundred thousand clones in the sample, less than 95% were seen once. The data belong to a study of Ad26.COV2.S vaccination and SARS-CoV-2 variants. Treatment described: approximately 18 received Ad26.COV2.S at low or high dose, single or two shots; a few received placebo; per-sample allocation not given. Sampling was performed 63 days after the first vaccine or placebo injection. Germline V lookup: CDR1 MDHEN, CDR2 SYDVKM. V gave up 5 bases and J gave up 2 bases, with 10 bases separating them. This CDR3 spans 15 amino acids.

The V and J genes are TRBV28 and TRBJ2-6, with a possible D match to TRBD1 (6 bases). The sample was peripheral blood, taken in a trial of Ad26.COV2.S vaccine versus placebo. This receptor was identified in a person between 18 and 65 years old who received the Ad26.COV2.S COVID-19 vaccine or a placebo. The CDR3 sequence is CASSLGGAGANVLTF. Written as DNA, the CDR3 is TGTGCCAGCAGTCTAGGGGGAGCTGGGGCCAACGTCCTGACTTTC.